This entry describes one TCR beta chain. Its cognate antigen is unknown. These data come from a study of OX40 agonist ivuxolimab in advanced cancers. Background on the study: All patients had ivuxolimab intravenously every 2 weeks at 0.01 to 10 mg/kg. Patients were roughly 83% male with ages roughly 23 to 79, mean about 65.

Study-wide results and limits: At 0.1 to 3.0 mg/kg, CD4+ and CD8+ blood T cells expanded clonally by week 6.

Patients had blood sampled at baseline and again on cycle 4 day 1 and cycle 7 day 1. Germline V lookup: CDR1 GTSNPN, CDR2 SVGIG (reference sequence). Deletions cut 1 base from V and 4 bases from J, with 10 bases between. This CDR3 is built from 13 residues. TCRdb's table, derived via immunoSEQ multiplex PCR, lists solely in-frame clones and lacks some. The table has tens of thousands of clones, approximately 85% seen once. The sample consisted of CD4+ or CD8+ T cells sorted from blood, taken in a trial of the OX40 agonist ivuxolimab. This sequence joins TRBV30 and TRBJ1-2; no firm D call. This clonotype was obtained from an adult with an advanced solid tumor such as melanoma, head and neck, liver or kidney cancer. Here the CDR3 DNA reads TGTGCCTGGAGTGCCGGGGTTTCCTATGGCTACACCTTC. This gives the protein CAWSAGVSYGYTF.